One T cell receptor beta chain is described in this entry. Its target is unknown. This specimen comes from a study of cytomegalovirus exposure and HLA in healthy donors. Study-level background: A later analysis reported the same platform for the 100 to 150 validation repertoires and the roughly 700 first-cohort repertoires.

Assay: immunoSEQ multiplex PCR; the TCRdb copy retains only in-frame clones and omits some. The sample lists approximately 150,000 clones; almost 85% were seen once. Study results and caveats: Within the approximately 120 validation repertoires, first-cohort TCR clusters tended to co-occur, according to a later analysis. Most TCR sequences were uncommon, yet certain public TCRs appeared in many donors.

This TCR came from a man aged 25-45 years in good health and CMV-seropositive. Material for sequencing was PBMCs.

The CDR3 spells CASSDGTANTEAFF. CDR3 coding DNA: TGCGCCAGCAGCGATGGGACAGCGAACACTGAAGCTTTCTTT. The rearrangement joins TRBV5-1 to TRBJ1-1, with TRBD1 matching over 7 bases. The ends lost 4 bases at V and 1 base at J; junction bases unmatched: 4. Germline lookup yields CDR1 SGHRS and CDR2 YFSETQ. There are 14 residues in the CDR3. Full variable domain (missing parts from reference TRBV5-1 and TRBJ1-1): KAGVTQTPRYLIKTRGQQVTLSCSPISGHRSVSWYQQTPGQGLQFLFEYFSETQRNKGNFPGRFSGRQFSNSRSEMNVSTLELGDSALYLCASSDGTANTEAFFGQGTRLTVV.